This TCR beta chain was recovered during a study of technical replicates of blood from a few donors. V gave up 6 bases and J gave up 1 base, with 10 bases separating them. Germline V CDR1 and CDR2: SGHRS, YFSETQ. This CDR3 spans 13 amino acids. Assay: immunoSEQ multiplex PCR; the TCRdb copy retains only in-frame clones and omits some. The table lists around 80,000 clones, 90% to 95% of them singletons. The sample taken for sequencing was T cells isolated from PBMCs. This chain links TRBV5-1 with TRBJ1-1; D gene ambiguous. This clonotype originated in a human donor in good health. CDR3 DNA: TGCGCCAGCAACCAAGGAGGGAACACTGAAGCTTTCTTT. Its translation: CASNQGGNTEAFF. Together with reference TRBV5-1 and TRBJ1-1, the CDR3 gives the full variable domain: KAGVTQTPRYLIKTRGQQVTLSCSPISGHRSVSWYQQTPGQGLQFLFEYFSETQRNKGNFPGRFSGRQFSNSRSEMNVSTLELGDSALYLCASNQGGNTEAFFGQGTRLTVV.